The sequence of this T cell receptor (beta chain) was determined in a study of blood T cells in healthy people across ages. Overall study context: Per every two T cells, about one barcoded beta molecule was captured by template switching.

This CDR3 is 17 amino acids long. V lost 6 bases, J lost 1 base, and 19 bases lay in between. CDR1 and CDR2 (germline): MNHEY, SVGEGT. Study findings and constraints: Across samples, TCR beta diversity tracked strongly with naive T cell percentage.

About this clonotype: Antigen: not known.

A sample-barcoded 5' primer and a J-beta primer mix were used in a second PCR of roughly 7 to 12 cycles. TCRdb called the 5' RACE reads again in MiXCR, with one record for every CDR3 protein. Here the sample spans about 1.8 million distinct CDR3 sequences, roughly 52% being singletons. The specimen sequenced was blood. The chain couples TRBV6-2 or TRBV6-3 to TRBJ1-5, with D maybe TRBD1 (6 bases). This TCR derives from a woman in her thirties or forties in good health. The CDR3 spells CASSSNTYRESNQPQHF. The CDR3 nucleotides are TGTGCCAGCAGCTCCAATACCTACAGGGAAAGCAATCAGCCCCAGCATTTT.